This entry is about one T cell receptor beta chain. Its antigen is not identified. Template switching with 5'RACE generated the TCR cDNA and added a universal primer site and UMIs. In TCRdb, the 5' RACE reads were re-called with MiXCR into one record per CDR3 protein. The table shows some 400,000 distinct CDR3 sequences, with about 19% occurring only once. This sample is drawn from a study of T cells after yellow fever vaccination. Study observations and caveats: Secondary responses were weaker yet peaked faster, day 5 versus 15.

V was pared by 4 bases and J by 4 bases, with 13 bases between. The CDR3 totals 15 residues. Per germline, CDR1 SGHTA and CDR2 FQGNSA. The TCR was taken from a man between 18 and 29 years old who received the YFV17D yellow fever vaccine. This sample comprised PBMCs, obtained before the yellow fever booster vaccination. The chain is built from TRBV7-2 and TRBJ2-2; D possibly corresponds to TRBD2 (6 bases). The CDR3 protein is CASSSLRLGTGELFF. As DNA, the CDR3 is TGTGCCAGCAGCTCCCTACGACTAGGCACCGGGGAGCTGTTTTTT.